The rows below give T cell receptor beta chains drawn from one sample of a study of T-cell memory formation after mild COVID-19. TCRdb re-analysed the 5' RACE reads in MiXCR, keeping a single row per CDR3 protein. The profile shows 360,000 or so distinct CDR3 sequences, 25% to 30% of them singletons. The specimen sequenced was PBMCs or a T cell subset sorted from them (not recorded which). These receptors all come from an adult woman who had mild COVID-19 (a few samples of this study predate the infection). Cell type and time point are not known. The conserved cysteine and the conserved F or W are not part of the CDR3 here. Each record gives: D gene, J gene, V gene, CDR3 protein. D genes are given only for firm matches.

TRBD1 TRBJ2-1 TRBV4-2 ASSLRGQGRDEQF
. TRBJ2-5 TRBV4-3 ASSQDWYQETQY
. TRBJ2-1 TRBV5-1 ASSLEGAMEQF
. TRBJ1-2 TRBV18 ASSPLGTPDNYGYT
. TRBJ2-5 TRBV7-9 ASSGRQGGETQY
TRBD2 TRBJ2-3 TRBV5-1 ASSPRTSGGADTQY
TRBD1 TRBJ1-2 TRBV5-4 ASSLRGQSLYGYT
TRBD1 TRBJ2-2 TRBV13 ASSSRGSTGPTGELF
TRBD2 TRBJ2-3 TRBV6-6 ASSPGGAADTQY
. TRBJ2-2 TRBV9 ASSPVSFAGELF
TRBD1 TRBJ1-1 TRBV29-1 SVVPGQGGTEAF
. TRBJ1-2 TRBV6-5 ASLSLLTQGYYGYT
TRBD1 TRBJ1-5 TRBV7-8 ASSFQGGGNQPQH
. TRBJ1-1 TRBV4-1 ASSQDSFPLMNTEAF
. TRBJ1-2 TRBV29-1 SVVSPSGVYGYT
TRBD1 TRBJ1-6 TRBV27 ASSLQGAGSPLH
. TRBJ2-7 TRBV14 ASSQVQRPYEQY
TRBD1 TRBJ2-7 TRBV20-1 SAPSGTGSYEQY
TRBD1 TRBJ1-6 TRBV5-1 ASSFHDRVNPTNNSPLH
. TRBJ1-3 TRBV7-6 ASSPNRVAGNTIY
TRBD1 TRBJ2-7 TRBV18 ASSTSGTGGAEQY
TRBD2 TRBJ2-7 TRBV6-2/TRBV6-3 ASSPSGRRHEQY
TRBD1 TRBJ2-7 TRBV20-1 SASPRQGPYEQY
. TRBJ1-1 TRBV13 ASIEDLGTEAF
. TRBJ2-7 TRBV7-2 ASSRGQPGGEQY
. TRBJ2-2 TRBV1 TSSLTSGRGTGELF
. TRBJ1-5 TRBV18 ASSPGGPSNQPQH
TRBD2 TRBJ2-7 TRBV19 ASSISTSGSYEQY
. TRBJ2-3 TRBV20-1 SASTDTQY
TRBD1 TRBJ2-3 TRBV7-2 ASSLGWFYRRDRGSTDTQY
TRBD2 TRBJ2-3 TRBV6-5 ASSKLAGPGDTQY
. TRBJ2-2 TRBV12-3/TRBV12-4 ASSQGVGPWVGELF
TRBD2 TRBJ2-5 TRBV4-1 ASSQVMEAGGLTGLEETQY
. TRBJ1-4 TRBV9 ASSVSDATNEKLF
TRBD1 TRBJ2-5 TRBV7-2 AEARDRGETQY
. TRBJ1-2 TRBV4-3 ASSPLIGEYGYT
. TRBJ1-5 TRBV20-1 SARDWLRGDQPQH
. TRBJ2-1 TRBV20-1 SAKTNNERF
TRBD2 TRBJ2-2 TRBV12-3/TRBV12-4 ASSFHLASGNPGELF
TRBD2 TRBJ2-1 TRBV20-1 SATSGANNEQF
TRBD1 TRBJ1-5 TRBV10-3 AIRGQNNQPQH
. TRBJ1-2 TRBV10-3 AISESGGSGYGYT
. TRBJ2-7 TRBV30 AWSDGSSYEQY
TRBD1 TRBJ1-2 TRBV3-1 ASSHRQGVNYGYT
. TRBJ2-3 TRBV4-1 ASSQRVVGPNTDTQY
. TRBJ2-1 TRBV5-6 ASSLAGVNEQF
TRBD2 TRBJ2-1 TRBV7-3 ASSLQAGVSYNEQF
. TRBJ2-7 TRBV18 ASSPPDSLSYEQY
TRBD2 TRBJ2-7 TRBV7-2 ASRPPSGTYEQY
. TRBJ2-2 TRBV6-1 ASSDPERQVFFEHTGELF
TRBD2 TRBJ2-4 TRBV29-1 SATSLIGLANIQY
. TRBJ1-5 TRBV29-1 SGRTERNQPQH
. TRBJ1-1 TRBV5-4 ASSLGGSGAEAF
TRBD2 TRBJ2-7 TRBV9 ASSVATSGTEQY
. TRBJ2-3 TRBV12-3/TRBV12-4 ASSEQGTHGTDTQY
TRBD1 TRBJ2-1 TRBV29-1 SVLSRDRDNEQF
. TRBJ1-2 TRBV7-6 ASSLARGRGYGYT
TRBD1 TRBJ2-6 TRBV25-1 ASTGQGISGANVLT
TRBD2 TRBJ2-1 TRBV7-9 ASRTLSGTSPYNEQF